The entry below gives a single T cell receptor (beta chain) sequence along with its context. Profiling relied on immunoSEQ multiplex PCR, and the TCRdb table lists in-frame clones only, not all of them. In the table there are a few million clones, 90% to 95% of which are singletons. The V gene lost 6 bases and the J gene lost 6 bases, with 18 bases spanning the gap. The CDR3 has 14 residues. Germline-derived CDR1 and CDR2 are WSHSY and SAAADI. The sample is drawn from a study of shared clonotypes between healthy human individuals. The sample comprised naive CD4+ T cells sorted from blood. The subset denotes: CD45RA+ positively selected. The clonotype was recovered from a man younger than 35 in good health. The chain is built from TRBV10-2 and TRBJ2-7; TRBD2 is a possible D gene (6 bases). The DNA for the CDR3 is TGCGCCAGCAGAAACTCGGGACTCCTCTCCGAGCAGTACTTC. Amino acid sequence: CASRNSGLLSEQYF.